This is a list of T cell receptor beta chains from one sample in a study of blood T cells in healthy people across ages. TCRdb called the 5' RACE reads again in MiXCR, with one record for every CDR3 protein. The sample lists 700,000 or so distinct CDR3 sequences, about 20% occurring once. Input material: blood. The receptor source for this set is a man between 65 and 85 years old in good health. The CDR3 runs from the conserved cysteine through the conserved F or W. D genes are given only for firm matches. Not every row has a clone size; where given, it reads once, few, many or a size class.

NA	TRBV7-8	once	TRBJ1-4	16	CASSFLPGQVNEKLFF	TGTGCCAGCAGCTTCCTACCGGGACAAGTTAATGAAAAACTGTTTTTT
NA	TRBV7-9	few	TRBJ1-1	13	CASSFNSNTEAFF	TGTGCCAGCAGCTTCAACTCGAACACTGAAGCTTTCTTT
NA	TRBV5-5	NA	TRBJ2-5	15	CASSGDMGVVETQYF	TGTGCCAGCAGCGGAGACATGGGGGTAGTCGAGACCCAGTACTTC
NA	TRBV5-6	few	TRBJ1-1	13	CASSRDRRTEAFF	TGTGCCAGCAGCCGTGACAGACGGACTGAAGCTTTCTTT
NA	TRBV7-9	NA	TRBJ1-5	14	CASSRDGINQPQHF	TGTGCCAGCAGCCGAGACGGAATCAATCAGCCCCAGCATTTT
NA	TRBV5-1	NA	TRBJ2-5	16	CASSLVGQGSQETQYF	TGCGCCAGCAGCTTGGTGGGGCAGGGGTCGCAAGAGACCCAGTACTTC
NA	TRBV6-5	few	TRBJ1-5	18	CASSYSLPGDYSNQPQHF	TGTGCCAGCAGTTACTCACTTCCGGGGGATTATAGCAATCAGCCCCAGCATTTT
NA	TRBV20-1	NA	TRBJ2-2	16	CSARSSGRGNTGELFF	TGCAGTGCTAGATCTTCGGGCAGGGGAAATACCGGGGAGCTGTTTTTT
TRBD2	TRBV29-1	few	TRBJ2-5	11	CSVSIGRGRYF	TGCAGCGTTTCCATCGGGAGGGGGAGGTACTTC
NA	TRBV29-1	NA	TRBJ2-1	13	CSARDGKRNEQFF	TGCAGCGCCCGGGACGGAAAGAGGAATGAGCAGTTCTTC
NA	TRBV12-3/TRBV12-4	NA	TRBJ2-3	13	CASGLHRTDTQCF	TGTGCCAGCGGCTTACACCGCACAGATACGCAGTGTTTT
TRBD2	TRBV7-9	NA	TRBJ2-1	14	CASSLGRGYNEQFF	TGTGCCAGCAGCTTAGGGCGGGGGTACAATGAGCAGTTCTTC
TRBD1	TRBV28	many	TRBJ2-5	14	CASSLTGVEETQYF	TGTGCCAGCAGTTTGACAGGGGTCGAAGAGACCCAGTACTTC
NA	TRBV20-1	few	TRBJ1-5	15	CSARDLRAGHQPQHF	TGCAGTGCTAGAGATCTCCGGGCAGGCCATCAGCCCCAGCATTTT
TRBD2	TRBV7-3	few	TRBJ2-2	16	CASSSTSGRGTGELFF	TGTGCCAGCAGCTCGACTAGCGGGAGAGGCACCGGGGAGCTGTTTTTT
NA	TRBV12-3/TRBV12-4	once	TRBJ2-7	13	CASSLGSANKQYF	TGTGCCAGCAGTTTAGGGTCGGCCAACAAGCAGTACTTC
NA	TRBV3-1	few	TRBJ1-1	15	CASSPSDRLNTEAFF	TGTGCCAGCAGCCCATCTGACAGGTTGAACACTGAAGCTTTCTTT
NA	TRBV5-1	NA	TRBJ2-1	15	CASSLSGRGGNEQFF	TGCGCCAGCAGCTTATCAGGGCGCGGCGGGAATGAGCAGTTCTTC
TRBD2	TRBV20-1	NA	TRBJ2-1	14	CSARVASGTGEQFF	TGCAGTGCCCGAGTGGCTAGCGGGACTGGGGAGCAGTTCTTC
NA	TRBV5-5	few	TRBJ2-7	14	CASSYTASTYEQYF	TGTGCCAGCAGCTATACTGCGTCCACCTACGAGCAGTACTTC
TRBD1	TRBV20-1	few	TRBJ2-1	15	CSARDGTGAGNEQFF	TGCAGTGCTAGAGATGGGACAGGGGCGGGCAATGAGCAGTTCTTC
NA	TRBV7-2	NA	TRBJ2-1	13	CASSLPIRAEQFF	TGTGCCAGCAGCTTGCCCATACGGGCCGAGCAGTTCTTC
NA	TRBV29-1	many	TRBJ2-4	14	CSVQGGIAKNIQYF	TGCAGCGTACAGGGAGGAATAGCCAAAAACATTCAGTACTTC
NA	TRBV6-1	few	TRBJ1-5	17	CASSLEAGPYSNQPQHF	TGTGCCAGCAGTCTCGAGGCGGGGCCTTATAGCAATCAGCCCCAGCATTTT
NA	TRBV3-1	NA	TRBJ2-1	13	CASSQFGYNEQFF	TGTGCCAGCAGCCAATTCGGGTACAATGAGCAGTTCTTC
NA	TRBV6-6	few	TRBJ2-7	15	CASTSPGTGIFEQYF	TGTGCCAGCACTTCCCCTGGGACGGGGATCTTCGAGCAGTACTTC
NA	TRBV5-5	NA	TRBJ2-1	15	CASTTWQERYNEQFF	TGTGCCAGCACCACATGGCAGGAGCGATACAATGAGCAGTTCTTC
TRBD1	TRBV6-1	NA	TRBJ2-1	13	CASSEADRGEQFF	TGTGCCAGCAGTGAAGCAGACAGGGGTGAGCAGTTCTTC
NA	TRBV4-1	few	TRBJ2-1	16	CASSQDRPPGGNEQFF	TGCGCCAGCAGCCAAGACCGGCCGCCCGGTGGCAATGAGCAGTTCTTC
TRBD1	TRBV14	NA	TRBJ1-2	16	CASSSLDRRTNYGYTF	TGTGCCAGCAGTAGTTTGGACAGGAGAACTAACTATGGCTACACCTTC